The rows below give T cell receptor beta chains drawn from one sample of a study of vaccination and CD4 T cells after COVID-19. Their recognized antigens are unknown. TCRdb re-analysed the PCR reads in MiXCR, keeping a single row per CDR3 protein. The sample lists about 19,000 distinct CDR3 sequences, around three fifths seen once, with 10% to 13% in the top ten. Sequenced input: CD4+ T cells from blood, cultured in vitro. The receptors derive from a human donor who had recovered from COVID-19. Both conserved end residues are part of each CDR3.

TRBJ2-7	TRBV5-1	CASSPGQGNEQYF
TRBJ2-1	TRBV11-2	CASSSISGRAWNEQFF
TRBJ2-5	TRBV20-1	CSAFSEGLGNQETQYF
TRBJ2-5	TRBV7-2	CASSLARGREETQYF
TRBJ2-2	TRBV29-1	CSVGQGTTGELFF
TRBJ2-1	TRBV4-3	CASSQDPLAVSYNEQFF
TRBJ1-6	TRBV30	CAWSDGANSSLHF
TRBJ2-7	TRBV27	CASSRDRVIYEQYF
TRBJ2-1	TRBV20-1	CSAEGGSEMSSYNEQFF
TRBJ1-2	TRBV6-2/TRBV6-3	CASSYSGYAYGYTF
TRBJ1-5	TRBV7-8	CASNLIGVGQPQHF
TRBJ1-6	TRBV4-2	CASSQLQGLNSPLHF
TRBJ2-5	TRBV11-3	CASSLVRETQYF
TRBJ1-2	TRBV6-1	CASSRQQFSGGYTF
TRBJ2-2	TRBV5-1	CASSYNSEGTGELFF
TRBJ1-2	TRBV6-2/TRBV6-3	CASSSGLRYAFYTF
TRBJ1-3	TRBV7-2	CASSSLLTGGGNTIYF
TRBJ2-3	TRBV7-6	CASSLSALTDTQYF
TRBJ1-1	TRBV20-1	CSARQQGKKTEAFF
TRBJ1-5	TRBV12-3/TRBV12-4	CASSPGLGNQPQHF
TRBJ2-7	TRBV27	CASSKGTYPYEQYF
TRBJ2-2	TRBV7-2	CASSLTGKDTGELFF
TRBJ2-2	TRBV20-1	CSANSETGELFF
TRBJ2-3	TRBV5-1	CASSARGLQYF
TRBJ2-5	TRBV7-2	CASSLASIAGGRGETQYF
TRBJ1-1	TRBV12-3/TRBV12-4	CASSSWAGATEAFF
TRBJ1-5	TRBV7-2	CASSFTGSNQPQHF
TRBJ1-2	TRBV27	CASRLSWGGLYGYTF
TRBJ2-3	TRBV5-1	CASSHRLAGGPTDTQYF
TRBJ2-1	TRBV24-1	CATSDELGGYNEQFF
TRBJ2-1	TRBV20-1	CSARSRLAGSHNEQFF
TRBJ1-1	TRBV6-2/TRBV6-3	CATGGRTGQETEAFF
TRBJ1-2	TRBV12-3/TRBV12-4	CASSLIGFGRNYGYTF
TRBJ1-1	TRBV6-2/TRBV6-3	CASNPRWTGGWGTEAFF
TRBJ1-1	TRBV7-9	CASSPMSQSGTEAFF
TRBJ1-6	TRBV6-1	CASSPDRGRGNSPLHF
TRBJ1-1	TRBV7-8	CASSSYAGQMNTEAFF
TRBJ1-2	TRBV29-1	CSVEAGFPNYGYTF
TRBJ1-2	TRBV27	CASTASPQGIRGYTF
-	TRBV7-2	CASSPGTERGEQYF
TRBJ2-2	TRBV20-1	CSAPTGSGTGELFF
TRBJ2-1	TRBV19	CASSPRTGSNEQFF
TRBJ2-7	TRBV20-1	CSAQAGATSYEQYF
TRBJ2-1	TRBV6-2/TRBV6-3	CASSYSPTSGIYNEQFF
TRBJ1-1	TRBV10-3	CAISETPETTEAFF
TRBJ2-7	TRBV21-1	CASSQSGSYEQYF
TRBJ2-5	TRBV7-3	CASSFGTGGFLYF
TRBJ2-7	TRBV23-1	CASSHPRQGPYEQYF
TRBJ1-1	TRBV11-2	CASSLWLNTEAFF
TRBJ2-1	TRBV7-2	CASSLVDRVGQRDDNEQFF
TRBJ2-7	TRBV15	CATSRGTAASYEQYF
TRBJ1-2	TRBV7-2	CASSLERISNYGYTF
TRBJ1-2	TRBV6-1	CASSGSGGPYGYTF
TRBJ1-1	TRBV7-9	CASSLVGDTEAFF
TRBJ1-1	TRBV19	CASSRAGGSVNTEAFF